This is a list of T cell receptor beta chains from one sample in a study of blood T cell repertoires in COVID-19. Method: immunoSEQ multiplex PCR; TCRdb's copy keeps in-frame clones and lacks some. Of 110,000 to 150,000 clones listed, roughly nine tenths are singletons. Specimen: peripheral blood. These receptors were taken from a woman aged 55-70 years with active COVID-19. Both conserved end residues are part of each CDR3. A D gene is named only where the DNA matches it firmly. Rows give clone size only sometimes, using once, few, many, or a class for an expanded clone.

>TRBD2|TRBV6-2/TRBV6-3|TRBJ2-1|NA
CASSYPRLAGVVYNEQFF
TGTGCCAGCAGTTACCCCAGACTAGCGGGAGTAGTCTACAATGAGCAGTTCTTC
>TRBD2|TRBV13|TRBJ2-7|NA
CASSWGTSGPYEQYF
TGTGCCAGCAGCTGGGGGACTAGCGGCCCCTACGAGCAGTACTTC
>TRBD2|TRBV7-2|TRBJ2-3|NA
CASSLSLTSGGTDTQYF
TGTGCCAGCAGCTTAAGTCTAACTAGCGGGGGCACAGATACGCAGTATTTT
>NA|TRBV4-1|TRBJ2-7|NA
CASSQDRGWASGSSYEQYF
TGCGCCAGCAGCCAAGATAGGGGGTGGGCTAGCGGAAGCTCCTACGAGCAGTACTTC
>TRBD1|TRBV4-3|TRBJ2-2|NA
CASSRGQGNTGELFF
TGCGCCAGCAGCCGTGGACAGGGGAACACCGGGGAGCTGTTTTTT
>TRBD1|TRBV7-9|TRBJ1-2|few
CASSLPLLSGQGSSGYTF
TGTGCCAGCAGCTTACCCTTGCTTTCGGGACAGGGGAGTTCTGGCTACACCTTC
>TRBD2|TRBV5-1|TRBJ2-2|NA
CASSLDVSGGNTGELFF
TGCGCCAGCAGCTTGGATGTTAGCGGGGGGAACACCGGGGAGCTGTTTTTT
>NA|TRBV7-3|TRBJ2-1|NA
CASSLNTGSEQFF
TGTGCCAGCAGCCTAAACACAGGTAGTGAGCAGTTCTTC
>TRBD2|TRBV3-1/TRBV3-2|TRBJ2-1|once
CASSQATSTHEQFF
TGTGCCAGCAGCCAAGCGACTAGCACCCATGAGCAGTTCTTC
>TRBD1|TRBV3-1/TRBV3-2|TRBJ2-7|once
CASSRFDRATSYEQYF
TGTGCCAGCAGCCGATTCGACAGGGCCACCTCCTACGAGCAGTACTTC
>NA|TRBV10-2|TRBJ1-6|NA
CASSESTRRTPLHF
TGCGCCAGCAGTGAGTCGACTAGACGGACACCCCTCCACTTT
>NA|TRBV20-1|TRBJ1-2|NA
CSASPQAKTNYGYTF
TGCAGTGCTAGTCCCCAGGCTAAAACTAACTATGGCTACACCTTC
>NA|TRBV4-1|TRBJ2-3|NA
CASSRTMTADTQYF
TGCGCCAGCAGCCGGACAATGACGGCAGATACGCAGTATTTT
>NA|TRBV5-1|TRBJ2-7|NA
CASSLEQPYEQYF
TGCGCCAGCAGCTTAGAACAGCCTTACGAGCAGTACTTC
>NA|TRBV25-1|TRBJ1-1|NA
CASSEAGRGQDTEAFF
TGTGCCAGCAGTGAAGCCGGAAGGGGTCAGGACACTGAAGCTTTCTTT
>NA|TRBV2|TRBJ1-4|NA
CASSEASGIEKLFF
TGTGCCAGCAGTGAAGCGTCGGGAATTGAAAAACTGTTTTTT
>TRBD1|TRBV4-2|TRBJ1-4|NA
CASSQDRGTGPEKLFF
TGTGCCAGCAGCCAAGATAGAGGGACAGGACCTGAAAAACTGTTTTTT
>NA|TRBV6-5|TRBJ2-7|NA
CASSYSRLLLSYEQYF
TGTGCCAGCAGTTACTCGAGACTCTTACTCTCCTACGAGCAGTACTTC
>NA|TRBV5-4|TRBJ1-2|NA
CASSLVRMQGYGYTF
TGTGCCAGCAGCTTGGTACGGATGCAGGGCTATGGCTACACCTTC
>TRBD1|TRBV27|TRBJ1-2|once
CASSHDRDYGYTF
TGTGCCAGCAGCCACGACAGGGACTATGGCTACACCTTC
>TRBD1|TRBV2|TRBJ1-2|NA
CASNEDRIHGYTF
TGTGCCAGCAATGAGGACAGGATCCATGGCTACACCTTC
>NA|TRBV6-2/TRBV6-3|TRBJ2-7|NA
CASSRPGVPYEQYF
TGTGCCAGCAGCCGCCCGGGAGTGCCCTACGAGCAGTACTTC
>NA|TRBV14|TRBJ2-7|NA
CASSPQGLGTSEQYF
TGTGCCAGCAGCCCCCAGGGACTGGGGACCTCCGAGCAGTACTTC
>NA|TRBV11-1|TRBJ1-2|NA
CASSPRLEAGRYGYTF
TGTGCCAGCAGCCCCAGATTGGAGGCAGGACGCTATGGCTACACCTTC
>TRBD1|TRBV5-4|TRBJ2-7|NA
CASSLGQGDPRKYF
TGTGCCAGCAGCTTAGGACAGGGAGACCCCCGGAAGTACTTC
>TRBD2|TRBV3-1/TRBV3-2|TRBJ2-5|NA
CASSHSGLVVETQYF
TGTGCCAGCAGCCATTCAGGACTAGTGGTAGAGACCCAGTACTTC
>TRBD2|TRBV3-1/TRBV3-2|TRBJ2-7|NA
CASSQGLAGYEQYF
TGTGCCAGCAGCCAAGGACTAGCGGGGTACGAGCAGTACTTC
>TRBD2|TRBV5-1|TRBJ2-1|NA
CASSLMASGPNEQFF
TGCGCCAGCAGCTTGATGGCTAGCGGGCCGAATGAGCAGTTCTTC
>NA|TRBV30|TRBJ1-5|few
CAWSVRGNQPQHF
TGTGCCTGGAGTGTACGGGGCAATCAGCCCCAGCATTTT
>NA|TRBV10-2|TRBJ1-5|NA
CASEEGRWVSGQPQHF
TGCGCCAGCGAAGAAGGACGGTGGGTGTCGGGGCAGCCCCAGCATTTT
>NA|TRBV7-3|TRBJ2-2|NA
CASSRNRETGELFF
TGTGCCAGCAGCCGGAACAGGGAAACCGGGGAGCTGTTTTTT
>NA|TRBV18|TRBJ1-1|NA
CASSRDRNTEAFF
TGTGCCAGCTCTCGCGACAGGAACACTGAAGCTTTCTTT
>NA|TRBV19|TRBJ2-5|NA
CASSIHLAETQYF
TGTGCCAGTAGTATCCACCTCGCGGAGACCCAGTACTTC
>TRBD1|TRBV19|TRBJ1-2|NA
CASSNQGAGGYGYTF
TGTGCCAGTAGTAATCAGGGGGCAGGGGGCTATGGCTACACCTTC
>NA|TRBV10-2|TRBJ2-1|once
CASTPREMRNEQFF
TGCGCCAGCACCCCCCGGGAGATGAGGAATGAGCAGTTCTTC
>NA|TRBV27|TRBJ2-7|NA
CASSWAGFSEQYF
TGTGCCAGCAGTTGGGCCGGATTCTCCGAGCAGTACTTC
>NA|TRBV10-2|TRBJ1-5|NA
CASSEITGNQPQHF
TGCGCCAGCAGTGAGATAACGGGCAATCAGCCCCAGCATTTT
>NA|TRBV12-3/TRBV12-4|TRBJ2-2|once
CASSLTHTGELFF
TGTGCCAGCAGTTTAACACACACCGGGGAGCTGTTTTTT
>TRBD1|TRBV25-1|TRBJ2-7|NA
CASRNRGPHYEQYF
TGTGCCAGCAGAAACAGGGGGCCTCATTACGAGCAGTACTTC
>NA|TRBV5-4|TRBJ2-7|NA
CASSFIRQPSYEQYF
TGTGCCAGCAGCTTTATTAGACAGCCCTCCTACGAGCAGTACTTC
>TRBD1|TRBV2|TRBJ2-3|NA
CASRDRSPGPPGTQYF
TGTGCCAGCCGGGACAGGTCTCCGGGCCCCCCCGGCACGCAGTATTTT